A selection of T cell receptor beta chains follows, all from one sample in a study of T cell therapy after organ transplantation. The assay was immunoSEQ multiplex PCR, and TCRdb's table has in-frame clones only and misses some. Among about 2,100 clones listed, 91% were seen once. These receptors have no known antigen. The sequencing here drew on CD8+ T cells from blood, taken before autologous CMV-specific T cell therapy. These receptors were taken from a human patient who had received a solid organ transplant and had CMV disease. CDR3s include the opening cysteine and the closing phenylalanine or tryptophan.

j_gene	v_gene	CDR3aa
TRBJ2-4	TRBV13	CASSFRGLVAKNIQYF
TRBJ2-7	TRBV14	CASSPQRIYEQYF
TRBJ2-7	TRBV7-6	CASSSGTWTYEQYF
TRBJ1-1	TRBV9	CASSSRQGKNTEAFF
TRBJ2-3	TRBV30	CAWRPSGTDTQYF
TRBJ1-2	TRBV6-5	CASSYGAGGVYGYTF
TRBJ2-1	TRBV7-3	CASSLIHGRGQFF
TRBJ2-1	TRBV19	CASSMTGTSGRVEQFF
TRBJ2-6	TRBV4-3	CASSQEGLAGSGANVLTF
TRBJ2-2	TRBV6-5	CASQDREDTGELFF
TRBJ2-3	TRBV5-4	CASSWGRDTQYF
TRBJ2-7	TRBV2	CASSETGGTEQYF
TRBJ1-4	TRBV7-9	CASSLAIDEKLFF
TRBJ1-2	TRBV19	CASSPPDSYGYTF
TRBJ2-1	TRBV19	CASSTGSGPYNEQFF
TRBJ2-1	TRBV11-1	CASSFGRGEQFF
TRBJ2-3	TRBV7-9	CASSSFSGRWVDTQYF
TRBJ2-6	TRBV11-2	CASTGGEGANVLTF
TRBJ1-1	TRBV7-9	CASSLRDSEMNTEAFF
TRBJ2-3	TRBV4-3	CASSHWTSGLNTDTQYF
TRBJ1-1	TRBV19	CASSIVRDGKNTEAFF
TRBJ2-7	TRBV5-1	CASSFSGHPDEQYF
TRBJ1-2	TRBV6-5	CASSQCRKTYGYTF
TRBJ2-1	TRBV9	CASSVGGLESNEQFF
TRBJ2-6	TRBV6-4	CASSDNSGANVLTF
TRBJ1-1	TRBV19	CASDSGAYTEAFF
TRBJ2-3	TRBV6-5	CASSYSRVSSTDTQYF
TRBJ2-6	TRBV4-3	CASSQDGSSGANVLTF
TRBJ2-1	TRBV10-2	CASSILAGRRDEQFF
TRBJ1-2	TRBV10-3	CASEGAYGYTF
TRBJ2-3	TRBV5-6	CASSLEDTQYF
TRBJ2-2	TRBV7-8	CASSLAGTMNTGELFF
TRBJ2-3	TRBV10-3	CAISNRGADTQYF
TRBJ2-6	TRBV4-2	CASSQDQGAGANVLTF
TRBJ2-5	TRBV4-3	CASSQGGADRAAETQYF
TRBJ2-3	TRBV7-8	CASSPLEGGTDTQYF
TRBJ2-7	TRBV19	CASSTYFADEQYF
TRBJ1-2	TRBV27	CASSLSTGLGGYTF
TRBJ2-2	TRBV6-5	CANSYSGTGNTGELFF
TRBJ1-1	TRBV9	CASSVGRNAEAFF
TRBJ1-1	TRBV5-5	CASSYEGWGPEAFF
TRBJ2-7	TRBV27	CASSLLGQTYEQYF
TRBJ1-5	TRBV6-5	CASSYDGFNQPQHF
TRBJ1-1	TRBV28	CASSLDRGTEAFF
TRBJ2-2	TRBV19	CASKLDANTGELFF
TRBJ2-7	TRBV7-2	CASSVTGGEQYF
TRBJ2-7	TRBV6-5	CASSYGTDKYEQYF
TRBJ1-2	TRBV19	CATLPYGGGVRGYTF
TRBJ2-3	TRBV6-4	CASSHRETDTQYF
TRBJ2-1	TRBV27	CASSFGTGVPFPNRTRLVF
TRBJ2-7	TRBV27	CASSTRTSQSSYEQYF
TRBJ1-1	TRBV10-3	CAISGPYNEAFF
TRBJ2-7	TRBV4-3	CASSQGTGNPYEQYF